Listed below are T cell receptor beta chains from one sample, sequenced in a study of T cell repertoires in cytomegalovirus infection. One entry per CDR3 protein, called by TCRdb with MiXCR from the reads. This table holds around 740,000 distinct CDR3 sequences, 35% to 45% found once. Material for sequencing was PBMCs. These receptors all come from a human donor in good health (CMV status not recorded). Some clones in this sample may be carry-over from other donors' samples. CDR3s include the opening cysteine and the closing phenylalanine or tryptophan. The D gene is left open where the match is weak. The size of a clone is reported for some rows only, either as once, few or many, or as a class for expanded clones.

>TRBD2|TRBV20-1|-|TRBJ2-1
CSAARLAAYNEQFF
TGCAGTGCGGCACGACTAGCTGCCTACAATGAGCAGTTCTTC
>-|TRBV11-2|-|TRBJ2-5
CASGSSMETQYF
TGTGCCAGCGGAAGTAGCATGGAGACCCAGTACTTC
>-|TRBV5-6|-|TRBJ2-7
CASSPWTAIQPYEQYF
TGTGCCAGCAGCCCCTGGACAGCCATCCAACCCTACGAGCAGTACTTC
>-|TRBV5-1|few|TRBJ2-7
CASSLGSGHPYEQYF
TGCGCCAGCAGCTTGGGATCTGGACACCCCTACGAGCAGTACTTC
>-|TRBV7-2|many|TRBJ1-1
CASSLDPAFPEAFF
TGTGCCAGCAGCTTAGATCCAGCATTTCCTGAAGCTTTCTTT
>-|TRBV4-3|few|TRBJ2-7
CASSQTIGQPSYEQYF
TGCGCCAGCAGCCAAACCATTGGACAGCCCTCCTACGAGCAGTACTTC
>-|TRBV7-2|few|TRBJ1-2
CASRRPGDLYGYTF
TGTGCCAGCAGACGCCCGGGGGATTTGTATGGCTACACCTTC
>TRBD2|TRBV6-6|-|TRBJ2-7
CASSSLRGLAGALEQYF
TGTGCCAGCAGTTCCCTTCGCGGACTAGCGGGAGCTCTCGAGCAGTACTTC
>TRBD1|TRBV19|-|TRBJ1-1
CASSPKDRVNTEAFF
TGTGCCAGTAGTCCCAAGGACAGGGTGAACACTGAAGCTTTCTTT
>-|TRBV6-6|-|TRBJ2-3
CASRPAGSDTQYF
TGTGCCAGCAGGCCGGCAGGGTCTGATACGCAGTATTTT
>-|TRBV28|-|TRBJ1-1
CASSLLGSQTTEAFF
TGTGCCAGCAGTTTATTGGGGTCACAAACGACTGAAGCTTTCTTT
>TRBD1|TRBV27|-|TRBJ1-1
CASSFPGGPEAFF
TGTGCCAGCAGTTTCCCAGGGGGGCCTGAAGCTTTCTTT
>-|TRBV7-4|-|TRBJ2-5
CASSPPAVSETQYF
TGTGCCAGCAGCCCCCCAGCAGTTTCAGAGACCCAGTACTTC
>-|TRBV20-1|once|TRBJ1-4
CSARYPRGEKLFF
TGCAGTGCTAGATATCCCAGGGGTGAAAAACTGTTTTTT
>TRBD2|TRBV2|-|TRBJ2-1
CASSGGSGRLYNEQFF
TGTGCCAGCAGTGGTGGTAGCGGGAGACTGTACAATGAGCAGTTCTTC
>TRBD2|TRBV6-2/TRBV6-3|-|TRBJ2-7
CASSYVGGNEQYF
TGTGCCAGCAGTTACGTGGGAGGGAACGAGCAGTACTTC
>-|TRBV7-4|-|TRBJ1-3
CASSKVAGNTMYF
TGTGCCAGCAGCAAGGTAGCTGGAAACACCATGTATTTT
>-|TRBV11-2|few|TRBJ1-1
CASSSDPGGTEAFF
TGTGCCAGCAGCTCGGACCCGGGTGGGACTGAAGCTTTCTTT
>-|TRBV28|-|TRBJ2-5
CASSLPAVRETQYF
TGTGCCAGCAGTTTGCCGGCCGTGCGGGAGACCCAGTACTTC
>-|TRBV7-9|many|TRBJ1-2
CASSQTGGSGYTF
TGTGCCAGCAGCCAGACAGGAGGCTCTGGCTACACCTTC